A single sample is the source of the 5 T cell receptor beta chains below, sequenced in a study of T cells after posttransplantation cyclophosphamide. The method was immunoSEQ multiplex PCR; TCRdb's version includes in-frame clones alone and lacks a portion of them. Of around 20,000 clones listed, less than 99% are singletons. Cells defined as naive were viable CD3+CD4+ or CD3+CD8+ and CCR7+CD45RA+CD45RO-CD95-CD27+CD28+. Sequencing was carried out using naive CD4+ T cells sorted from PBMCs. Every receptor here comes from a man aged 35 to 55 in good health, CMV-negative, and a related stem cell transplant donor.

The gene calls are TRBV19 and TRBJ2-5, with a weak D call TRBD2 (6 bases). The CDR3 is 17 amino acids. Between the trimmed V and J ends, which lost 3 bases and 4 bases, there was a span of 21 bases. CDR1 LNHDA and CDR2 SQIVND come from the germline V gene (reference sequence). In DNA form, the CDR3 reads TGTGCCAGTAGTATGGAGGGGCCGGGCTCGGATGGAGAGACCCAGTACTTC. Protein: CASSMEGPGSDGETQYF.

The rearrangement links TRBV4-1 to TRBJ1-2; no reliable D call. The CDR3 runs 15 residues. Germline lookup yields CDR1 MGHRA and CDR2 YSYEKL. Trimming stripped 1 base from V and 3 bases from J, with 12 bases between. Here the CDR3 reads CASSQGLREHYGYTF. CDR3 nucleotides: TGCGCCAGCAGCCAAGGTCTACGGGAGCACTATGGCTACACCTTC.

The chain uses TRBV6-5 and TRBJ2-1; a possible D gene is TRBD2 (6 bases). V lost 2 bases and J 7 bases, leaving 12 bases between the germline ends. The CDR3 is 14 amino acids. Germline V gives CDR1 MNHEY, CDR2 SVGAGI. The CDR3 coding sequence is TGTGCCAGCAGTTACCGGGACTCAAGGAATGAGCAGTTCTTC. Residues: CASSYRDSRNEQFF.

J is TRBJ2-7 and V is TRBV5-6; a possible D gene is TRBD2 (6 bases). Trimming stripped 0 bases from V and 11 bases from J, with 12 bases between. This CDR3 is built from 12 residues. Germline loops: CDR1 SGHDT, CDR2 YYEEEE. The CDR3 nucleotides are TGTGCCAGCAGCTTGGAACCAGGAGGGGAGTACTTC. Translated: CASSLEPGGEYF.

J is TRBJ2-3 and V is TRBV18, with D possibly TRBD1 on 5 matching bases. CDR1 KGHSH and CDR2 LQKENI come from the germline V gene. V dropped 2 bases and J dropped 10 bases, with 22 bases sitting between them. The CDR3 has 16 residues. This CDR3 reads CASSPVIQDLHSAQYF. The CDR3 DNA follows: TGTGCCAGCTCACCAGTAATACAGGACCTGCACTCGGCGCAGTATTTT.